Below are 29 T cell receptor beta chains sequenced from a single sample in a study of CD8+CD57+ T cells in acquired aplastic anemia. CDR3 and TCR beta VDJ profiling relied on genomic DNA as the template. TCRdb processed the reads anew with MiXCR; each CDR3 protein has one entry. The sample carries about 220,000 distinct CDR3 sequences, roughly 33% recorded once. Material: sorted CD4+, CD8+, or CD8+CD57+ T cells (not recorded which) from PBMCs. Receptor source: a human donor in good health, serving as a control.

This clonotype has ten or more counts. V is TRBV25-1 and J is TRBJ1-2, with D maybe TRBD1 (5 bases). This CDR3 is 13 amino acids long. Germline V gives CDR1 MGHDK, CDR2 SYGVNS. Trimming cost V 8 bases and J 3 bases, with 13 bases left between them. The CDR3 coding sequence is TGTGCCAGCCCAACTCCCAGGGACTATGGCTACACCTTC. This encodes CASPTPRDYGYTF.

This clonotype was picked up many times. This chain joins TRBV20-1 and TRBJ1-2; possibly TRBD1 for D (6 bases). Germline values: CDR1 DFQATT, CDR2 SNEGSKA (reference sequence). V gave up 5 bases and J gave up 3 bases, with 10 bases separating them. The CDR3 contains 12 residues. Written as DNA, the CDR3 is TGCAGTGCTCTGGACAGAGACTATGGCTACACCTTC. This sequence encodes CSALDRDYGYTF.

There are many counts of this clonotype. The V gene is TRBV19, the J gene TRBJ2-7, with D possibly matching TRBD1 (5 bases). CDR3 length equals 15 residues. Germline lookup yields CDR1 LNHDA and CDR2 SQIVND (reference sequence). Trimming left V 3 bases short and J 0 bases short, with 12 bases between. CDR3 in amino acids: CASSIGHLFSYEQYF. CDR3 DNA: TGTGCCAGTAGTATCGGACACCTATTCTCCTACGAGCAGTACTTC.

Many counts were recorded for this clonotype. The rearrangement joins TRBV24-1 to TRBJ2-3; 9 bases map to TRBD1. The ends lost 0 bases at V and 4 bases at J; junction bases unmatched: 4. The CDR3 covers 16 residues. CDR1 is KGHDR, CDR2 SFDVKD, per germline. The CDR3 DNA reads TGTGCCACCAGTGATTTGGTCGGGACAGGGCCAGATACGCAGTATTTT. It translates to CATSDLVGTGPDTQYF.

The chain employs TRBV9 and TRBJ1-1; a possible D gene is TRBD1 (5 bases). This CDR3 is 15 amino acids long. V shed 3 bases and J shed 4 bases, with 16 bases lying between them. Germline V gives CDR1 SGDLS, CDR2 YYNGEE. The CDR3 is CASSAVLGGGTEAFF. The CDR3 DNA reads TGTGCCAGCAGCGCCGTTTTGGGGGGGGGCACTGAAGCTTTCTTT. Combining the CDR3 with reference TRBV9 and TRBJ1-1 gives the whole variable domain DSGVTQTPKHLITATGQRVTLRCSPRSGDLSVYWYQQSLDQGLQFLIQYYNGEERAKGNILERFSAQQFPDLHSELNLSSLELGDSALYFCASSAVLGGGTEAFFGQGTRLTVV.

V usage is TRBV10-1 and J usage is TRBJ2-1; 10 bases line up with TRBD1. There are 14 residues in the CDR3. CDR1 is WNHNN, CDR2 SYGVQD, per germline (reference sequence). V trimming: 4 bases; J trimming: 10 bases; junction bases outside the gene matches: 7. DNA of the CDR3: TGCGCCAGCAGTGGGACAGGGGGAATGGGGGAGCAGTTCTTC. This gives the protein CASSGTGGMGEQFF.

The V and J genes are TRBV29-1 and TRBJ2-1; D remains ambiguous. Trimming left V 8 bases short and J 10 bases short, with 15 bases between. The CDR3 totals 11 residues. Germline V gene sequence: CDR1 SQVTM, CDR2 ANQGSEA. CDR3 sequence reads: CSQDLSREQFF. The CDR3 DNA reads as TGCAGCCAAGATTTAAGCCGGGAGCAGTTCTTC.

The chain links TRBV20-1 to TRBJ1-5; 7 bases are a match to TRBD1. The ends lost 1 base at V and 5 bases at J; junction bases unmatched: 5. Germline V gene lookup returns CDR1 DFQATT and CDR2 SNEGSKA (reference sequence). This CDR3 spans 14 amino acids. The CDR3 coding sequence is TGCAGTGCTAGAGGCAGGGGGAAGGATCAGCCCCAGCATTTT. Amino acid sequence: CSARGRGKDQPQHF.

J is TRBJ1-2 and V is TRBV2, with 7 bases lining up with TRBD1. The CDR3 has 14 residues. Trimming at V came to 8 bases and at J to 3 bases, leaving 9 bases not matched to a gene. Germline V CDR1 and CDR2: SNHLY, FYNNEI. The CDR3 nucleotides read TGTGCCAGCTCGCCGACAGGGACTTACTATGGCTACACCTTC. Protein: CASSPTGTYYGYTF.

The V call is TRBV30, the J call TRBJ1-2; D gene unclear. Germline V gives CDR1 GTSNPN, CDR2 SVGIG (reference sequence). The V and J ends lost 7 bases and 4 bases respectively, with 19 bases between them. The CDR3 runs to 14 residues. CDR3: CASMKPTVTYGYTF. The CDR3 DNA reads as TGTGCCTCCATGAAACCGACGGTAACCTATGGCTACACCTTC.

The chain is built from TRBV3-1 and TRBJ2-1, with 8 bases identical to TRBD2. Germline CDR1 LGHDT, CDR2 YNNKEL (reference sequence). This CDR3 region has 15 residues. Unmatched junction bases numbered 7, after V lost 2 bases and J lost 7 bases. The DNA of the CDR3 is TGTGCCAGCAGCCAATGGGCGGGGGGACTGAATGAGCAGTTCTTC. This encodes CASSQWAGGLNEQFF.

This clonotype was detected a few times. V is TRBV5-8 and J is TRBJ1-2; a possible D gene is TRBD1 (5 bases). V shed 1 base and J shed 2 bases, with 12 bases lying between them. Germline values: CDR1 SGHTS, CDR2 YDEGEE. The CDR3 has 15 amino acids. CDR3 nucleotide sequence: TGTGCCAGCAGCTTGAACTCACAGGTCAACTATGGCTACACCTTC. Residues: CASSLNSQVNYGYTF.

This clonotype was seen at least ten times. This CDR3 reads CASSLDAGTYEQYF. DNA for the CDR3: TGTGCCAGCAGCTTAGATGCAGGGACCTACGAGCAGTACTTC. The V and J genes are TRBV11-2 and TRBJ2-7, with a tentative D call TRBD1 (5 bases). In germline, CDR1 is SGHAT, CDR2 FQNNGV. The CDR3 runs to 14 residues. Trimming took 0 bases from V and 2 from J, leaving 8 bases between them.

This clonotype was picked up many times. The rearrangement joins TRBV6-1 to TRBJ1-2; weak D call: TRBD1 (6 bases). Per germline, CDR1 MNHNS and CDR2 SASEGT. The CDR3 sequence is 13 residues long. V dropped 5 bases and J dropped 5 bases, with 12 bases sitting between them. CDR3 DNA: TGTGCCAGCAGTAGCAGGGGACAATATGGCTACACCTTC. It codes for CASSSRGQYGYTF.

Details on this clonotype: A much larger clonotype is one base distant, so this may be a read error. Because the CDR3 is missing its conserved closing phenylalanine or tryptophan, this is likely a read error. The J gene is TRBJ1-2, the V gene TRBV2; D possibly corresponds to TRBD1 (6 bases). The CDR3 runs 13 residues. The V gene lost 6 bases and the J gene lost 4 bases, with 12 bases spanning the gap. Germline lookup yields CDR1 SNHLY and CDR2 FYNNEI. CDR3: CASSSTGTYGYTL. DNA for the CDR3: TGTGCCAGCAGCTCAACAGGGACCTATGGCTACACCCTC.

About this clonotype itself: A single base separates this from a much larger clone, so it may be a read error. The genes are TRBV19 and TRBJ2-2; TRBD2 might be the D (5 bases). The CDR3 covers 15 residues. V was trimmed by 9 bases and J by 3 bases, leaving 17 bases between them. CDR1 is LNHDA, CDR2 SQIVND, per germline (reference sequence). In DNA form, the CDR3 reads TGTGCCAGCCGTTCGGACTGGGAGTACACCGGGGAGCTGTTTTTT. The encoded protein is CASRSDWEYTGELFF.

This clonotype was counted at least ten times. The J gene is TRBJ2-5, the V gene TRBV2; 7 bases map to TRBD1. CDR3 length equals 13 residues. CDR1 and CDR2 (germline): SNHLY, FYNNEI. V was clipped by 3 bases and J by 4 bases; unmatched bases: 2. CDR3: CASSDGTVETQYF. DNA for the CDR3: TGTGCCAGCAGTGACGGGACAGTAGAGACCCAGTACTTC.

The V call is TRBV2, the J call TRBJ2-5, with 9 bases aligning to TRBD2. In germline, CDR1 is SNHLY, CDR2 FYNNEI. This CDR3 is 15 amino acids long. Trimming removed 0 bases from V and 1 base from J; junction bases left unmatched: 0. CDR3 sequence reads: CASSEARGGQETQYF. The CDR3 DNA reads TGTGCCAGCAGTGAAGCGCGGGGGGGCCAAGAGACCCAGTACTTC.

In this sample, this clonotype turned up a few times. The chain couples TRBV5-5 to TRBJ2-2; 7 bases are shared with TRBD1. Germline V lookup: CDR1 SGHKS, CDR2 YYEKEE (reference sequence). The CDR3 has 15 residues. V trimming: 3 bases; J trimming: 1 base; junction bases outside the gene matches: 3. The CDR3 region is CASSSRDRNTGELFF. CDR3 nucleotide sequence: TGTGCCAGCAGCTCCCGGGACAGGAACACCGGGGAGCTGTTTTTT.

This clonotype was recorded many times. The V call is TRBV20-1, the J call TRBJ1-1, with 8 bases fitting TRBD1. With 4 bases clipped from V and 4 bases from J, the junction kept 26 bases outside the gene matches. The CDR3 consists of 20 residues. Germline values: CDR1 DFQATT, CDR2 SNEGSKA (reference sequence). The CDR3 loop reads CSAKETFGQGVDVVGTEAFF. For the CDR3, the DNA is TGCAGTGCTAAGGAAACTTTCGGACAGGGAGTTGACGTGGTTGGCACTGAAGCTTTCTTT.

The rearrangement uses TRBV18 and TRBJ2-7; 8 positions match TRBD1. The CDR3 has 16 residues. CDR1 is KGHSH, CDR2 LQKENI, per germline. Unmatched junction bases numbered 6, after V lost 0 bases and J lost 2 bases. The CDR3 DNA is TGTGCCAGCTCACCACCGGGTTGGGACAGGCCCTACGAGCAGTACTTC. Translated, it gives CASSPPGWDRPYEQYF.

V gene TRBV13 combines with J gene TRBJ1-1; TRBD1 matches 7 bases. Germline V lookup: CDR1 PRHDT, CDR2 FYEKMQ (reference sequence). V lost 5 bases to trimming and J lost 1 base; unmatched junction nucleotides: 7. This CDR3 comprises 15 residues. The chain's CDR3 is CASSHSRGPNTEAFF. The CDR3, as DNA: TGTGCCAGCAGCCATTCTAGGGGGCCGAACACTGAAGCTTTCTTT.

The rearrangement uses TRBV2 and TRBJ1-5; D uncertain. V was trimmed by 1 base and J by 4 bases, leaving 8 bases between them. Germline CDR1 SNHLY, CDR2 FYNNEI. CDR3 length: 14 residues. CDR3 sequence: CASSEGQRNQPQHF. The CDR3 DNA reads TGTGCCAGCAGTGAAGGGCAGCGAAATCAGCCCCAGCATTTT.

The chain is built from TRBV5-1 and TRBJ2-3; D call uncertain. The germline V and J ends were trimmed by 0 bases and 2 bases, with 13 bases remaining between them. The CDR3 spans 16 residues. Per the germline V gene, CDR1 is SGHRS and CDR2 is YFSETQ. The CDR3 nucleotides are TGCGCCAGCAGCTTGGCCATCTCGACCTACACAGATACGCAGTATTTT. Its translation is CASSLAISTYTDTQYF.

The chain links TRBV24-1 to TRBJ1-5; possible D gene TRBD1, 5 bases. Between the trimmed V and J ends, which lost 7 bases and 2 bases, there was a span of 17 bases. Germline V gene lookup returns CDR1 KGHDR and CDR2 SFDVKD. The CDR3 sequence is 16 residues long. The CDR3 DNA sequence: TGTGCCACCAGCTCAGATGTGGGGGAACGCAATCAGCCCCAGCATTTT. Its translation is CATSSDVGERNQPQHF.

A few counts support this clonotype. The chain carries TRBV11-2 and TRBJ1-2; possibly TRBD1 for D (6 bases). Trimming left V 5 bases short and J 3 bases short, with 25 bases between. The germline V gene has CDR1 SGHAT and CDR2 FQNNGV. The CDR3 sequence is 18 residues long. Here the CDR3 reads CASSPIGTLTRADYGYTF. CDR3 bases: TGTGCCAGCAGCCCGATCGGGACATTAACCCGAGCGGACTATGGCTACACCTTC.

This clonotype was counted at least ten times. The V call is TRBV12-3 or TRBV12-4, the J call TRBJ1-2; the match to TRBD1 covers 7 bases. With V trimmed by 4 bases and J by 8 bases, 7 bases remained unmatched. This CDR3 has 13 amino acids. CDR3 protein: CASSSQTGTGYTF. The CDR3 bases are TGTGCCAGCAGTTCTCAGACAGGGACCGGCTACACCTTC.

The sample holds one count of this clonotype. The chain has TRBV7-8 and TRBJ2-7; tentative D call: TRBD2 (6 bases). The V gene's germline CDR1 is SGHVS and CDR2 FQNEAQ. The ends were cut back, 2 bases at V and 3 bases at J, with 14 bases in the middle. The CDR3 spans 15 residues. CDR3: CASSLTGVGVYEQYF. CDR3 bases: TGTGCCAGCAGCTTAACGGGGGTTGGGGTCTACGAGCAGTACTTC.

Ten or more counts support this clonotype. This chain uses TRBV15 with TRBJ1-3, with D unresolved. V lost 1 base and J 0 bases, leaving 4 bases between the germline ends. The germline CDR1 and CDR2 sequences are LNHNV and YYDKDF (reference sequence). This CDR3 has 14 amino acids. The CDR3 sequence: CATSRGGSGNTIYF. The DNA for the CDR3 is TGTGCCACCAGCAGAGGGGGCTCTGGAAACACCATATATTTT.